This is a list of T cell receptor beta chains from one sample in a study of T cells in Graves' hyperthyroidism and ophthalmopathy. In TCRdb, the multiplex PCR reads were re-called with MiXCR into one record per CDR3 protein. The sample records under 350,000 distinct CDR3 sequences, approximately 15% being singletons. Sample: blood. These receptors originate from an older woman with Graves' ophthalmopathy. CDR3s include the opening cysteine and the closing phenylalanine or tryptophan. The D gene is left open where the match is weak. Where a row states a size, it is once, few, many or the class of an expanded clone; other rows omit it.

cdr3_length: 19
d_call: -
j_call: TRBJ1-5
v_call: TRBV6-2/TRBV6-3
clone_size: few
cdr3_nt: TGTGCCAGCAGTTTTCCTAACTCCGGGGCGATTAAGGGCAATCAGCCCCAGCATTTT
cdr3_aa: CASSFPNSGAIKGNQPQHF

cdr3_length: 14
d_call: TRBD2
j_call: TRBJ2-1
v_call: TRBV12-3/TRBV12-4
clone_size: many
cdr3_nt: TGTGCCAGCAGAATTAGCGGGGGTTACAATGAGCAGTTCTTC
cdr3_aa: CASRISGGYNEQFF

cdr3_length: 16
d_call: -
j_call: TRBJ2-5
v_call: TRBV25-1
clone_size: -
cdr3_nt: TGTGCCAGCAGTGAAGGTACGGCGGGCGGGCAAGAGACCCAGTACTTC
cdr3_aa: CASSEGTAGGQETQYF

cdr3_length: 15
d_call: TRBD2
j_call: TRBJ2-2
v_call: TRBV19
clone_size: -
cdr3_nt: TGTGCCAGTAGAAGACTAGCTCCGAACACCGGGGAGCTGTTTTTT
cdr3_aa: CASRRLAPNTGELFF

cdr3_length: 15
d_call: -
j_call: TRBJ2-1
v_call: TRBV27
clone_size: few
cdr3_nt: TGTGCCAGCACCACGGGAACCCCCTCCTACAATGAGCAGTTCTTC
cdr3_aa: CASTTGTPSYNEQFF

cdr3_length: 11
d_call: -
j_call: TRBJ1-1
v_call: TRBV30
clone_size: many
cdr3_nt: TGTGCCTGGAAATACGTGGCTGAAGCTTTCTTT
cdr3_aa: CAWKYVAEAFF

cdr3_length: 15
d_call: -
j_call: TRBJ2-1
v_call: TRBV6-1
clone_size: many
cdr3_nt: TGTGCCAGCAGCCCTAGGGGGGGGGCGGGCAATGAGCAGTTCTTC
cdr3_aa: CASSPRGGAGNEQFF

cdr3_length: 16
d_call: -
j_call: TRBJ2-2
v_call: TRBV28
clone_size: many
cdr3_nt: TGTGCCAGCAGTTTTTATTTGGCCGTCAACACCGGGGAGCTGTTTTTT
cdr3_aa: CASSFYLAVNTGELFF

cdr3_length: 17
d_call: TRBD2
j_call: TRBJ2-1
v_call: TRBV9
clone_size: few
cdr3_nt: TGTGCCAGCAGCCCTATTCCGGGACTAGCGGTAACCAATGAGCAGTTCTTC
cdr3_aa: CASSPIPGLAVTNEQFF

cdr3_length: 16
d_call: TRBD2
j_call: TRBJ2-1
v_call: TRBV7-2
clone_size: -
cdr3_nt: TGTGCCGAGCACGGACTAGCGGGAGGGGAATACAATGAGCAGTTCTTC
cdr3_aa: CAEHGLAGGEYNEQFF

cdr3_length: 13
d_call: -
j_call: TRBJ2-7
v_call: TRBV5-1
clone_size: many
cdr3_nt: TGCGCCAGCAGCTTGGATCCACTCTACGAGCAGTACTTC
cdr3_aa: CASSLDPLYEQYF

cdr3_length: 16
d_call: TRBD1
j_call: TRBJ1-5
v_call: TRBV7-7
clone_size: few
cdr3_nt: TGTGCCAGCAGCCCCTCGGAGGACAGGGCCCATCAGCCCCAGCATTTT
cdr3_aa: CASSPSEDRAHQPQHF

cdr3_length: 16
d_call: TRBD2
j_call: TRBJ2-3
v_call: TRBV5-1
clone_size: -
cdr3_nt: TGCGCCAGCAGCTCGCAAGGGACTAGCGCTGCAGATACGCAGTATTTT
cdr3_aa: CASSSQGTSAADTQYF

cdr3_length: 13
d_call: -
j_call: TRBJ1-5
v_call: TRBV7-8
clone_size: many
cdr3_nt: TGTGCCAGCAGCTTAGAGGAGGGTCAGCCCCAGCATTTT
cdr3_aa: CASSLEEGQPQHF

cdr3_length: 15
d_call: -
j_call: TRBJ2-1
v_call: TRBV11-2
clone_size: many
cdr3_nt: TGTGCCAGCAGCTTGAGATTATCCGCCAGCAATGAGCAGTTCTTC
cdr3_aa: CASSLRLSASNEQFF

cdr3_length: 14
d_call: TRBD2
j_call: TRBJ2-3
v_call: TRBV6-1
clone_size: many
cdr3_nt: TGTGCCAGCACCACAAGCGGGGGGGCAGATACGCAGTATTTT
cdr3_aa: CASTTSGGADTQYF

cdr3_length: 14
d_call: -
j_call: TRBJ1-5
v_call: TRBV24-1
clone_size: few
cdr3_nt: TGTGCCACCAGTGATCGGCAGTTCAATCAGCCCCAGCATTTT
cdr3_aa: CATSDRQFNQPQHF